The present T cell receptor beta chain was sequenced within a study of vaccination effects on CD4 cells after COVID-19. Deletions cut 4 bases from V and 0 bases from J, with 13 bases between. The V gene's germline CDR1 is ENHRY and CDR2 SYGVKD. The CDR3 has 16 residues. On this clone: Its antigen is not identified.

The repertoire was sequenced with immunoSEQ multiplex PCR; TCRdb's copy has only in-frame clones and lacks some. The table has roughly 60,000 clones, roughly 70% seen once. ViraFEST used viral peptide pools to expand antigen-specific CD4+ T cells before sequencing. It was after around eleven days of culture that CD4+ T cells were isolated. The study found no prior SARS-CoV-2 infection in the vaccine recipients, who tested negative for nucleocapsid antibodies. The sequence derives from a human donor who received a COVID-19 vaccine. The sequencing used CD4+ T cells from PBMCs cultured with SARS-CoV-2 spike peptides, collected before COVID-19 vaccination. This sequence joins TRBV10-3 and TRBJ1-5, with D tentatively TRBD1 (6 bases). The CDR3 sequence is CAISVGDTYSNQPQHF. CDR3 nucleotides: TGTGCCATCAGTGTCGGGGACACCTATAGCAATCAGCCCCAGCATTTT.